The present T cell receptor (beta chain) was sequenced within a study of T cell repertoires in cytomegalovirus infection. There are 22 residues in the CDR3. Germline V gene data show CDR1 as PRHDT and CDR2 as FYEKMQ (reference sequence). V shed 3 bases, J shed 2 bases, and the junction held 26 bases outside the gene matches. As regards this clonotype: Antigen specificity is unknown.

From the reads, TCRdb called clonotypes with MiXCR, one entry per CDR3 protein. The sample has about 890,000 distinct CDR3 sequences, around 31% seen once; the top ten hold roughly an eighth. The TCR was taken from a human donor in good health (CMV status not recorded). Some clones in this sample may be carry-over from other donors' samples. This chain connects TRBV13 to TRBJ2-3, with TRBD1 matching 7 bases. This sample comprised cultured CD8+ T cells from PBMCs, obtained from culture after CMV antigen stimulation. The CDR3 protein is CASSFVTGQVTDTQYSTDTQYF. DNA for the CDR3: TGTGCCAGCAGCTTCGTTACCGGACAGGTCACAGATACGCAGTATTCCACAGATACGCAGTATTTT.